The following is a TCR beta chain sequence with its context. The antigen is not known. This entry is derived from a study of T cell responses to AZD1222 COVID-19 vaccine. Study conclusions and caveats: Targeting of unmutated variant regions was reportedly seen in nearly half of spike-specific TCRs. Only a handful of people who got AZD1222 tested seropositive at baseline. Spike-specific TCR breadth and depth went up after people got two AZD1222 doses. There were repertoire samples only from the period after the peak T cell response.

The assay was immunoSEQ multiplex PCR, and TCRdb's table has in-frame clones only and misses some. The sample records over 150,000 clones, 85% to 95% being singletons. Material: peripheral blood, obtained 28 days after the second AZD1222 dose. The TCR sequence derives from an adult who received the AZD1222 COVID-19 vaccine.

DNA of the CDR3: TGTGCCAGCAGCTTTAGCGGGATGTACAATGAGCAGTTCTTC. Protein: CASSFSGMYNEQFF. The chain recombines TRBV7-2 with TRBJ2-1, with 8 bases matching TRBD2. This CDR3 is built from 14 residues. With 3 bases clipped from V and 4 bases from J, the junction kept 2 bases outside the gene matches. CDR1 is SGHTA and CDR2 is FQGNSA in the germline V gene.